This TCR beta chain was recorded in a study of blood T cell repertoires in COVID-19. The germline gives CDR1 SNHLY, CDR2 FYNNEI. The CDR3 contains 14 residues. Trimming left V 4 bases short and J 10 bases short, with 14 bases between. Per the original methods: Reference gene primer amplification gave nucleated cell count estimates. Repertoires were generated with immunoSEQ multiplex PCR, while TCRdb's copy carries only in-frame clones and drops some. V, J and clone size are those of that table, while D and trimming were read from the DNA. This table has 150,000 to 200,000 clones, around 93% appearing once.

The V gene is TRBV2, the J gene TRBJ1-6, with unresolved D. This clonotype originated in a young man with COVID-19, enrolled during active disease. The sequencing sample was made of peripheral blood. The CDR3 region is CASSGRRFESPLHF. CDR3 bases: TGTGCCAGCAGTGGGCGCAGGTTTGAGTCACCCCTCCACTTT.